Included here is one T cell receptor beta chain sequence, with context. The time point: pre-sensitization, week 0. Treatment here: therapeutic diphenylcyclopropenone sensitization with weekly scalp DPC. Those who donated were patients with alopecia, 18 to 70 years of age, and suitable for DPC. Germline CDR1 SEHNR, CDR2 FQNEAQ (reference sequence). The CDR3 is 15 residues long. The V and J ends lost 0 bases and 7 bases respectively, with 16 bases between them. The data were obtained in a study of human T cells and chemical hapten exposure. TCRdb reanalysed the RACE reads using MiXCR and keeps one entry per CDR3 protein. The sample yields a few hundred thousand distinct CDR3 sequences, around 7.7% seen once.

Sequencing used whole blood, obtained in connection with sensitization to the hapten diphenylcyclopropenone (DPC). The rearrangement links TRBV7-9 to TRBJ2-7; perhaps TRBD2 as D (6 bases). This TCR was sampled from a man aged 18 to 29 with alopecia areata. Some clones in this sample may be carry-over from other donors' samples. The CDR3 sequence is CASSLALGGIEEQYF. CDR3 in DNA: TGTGCCAGCAGCTTAGCGCTTGGCGGGATAGAAGAGCAGTACTTC.